One sample yielded the 24 T cell receptor beta chains listed below, sequenced in a study of blood T cell repertoires in COVID-19. Assay: immunoSEQ multiplex PCR; the TCRdb copy retains only in-frame clones and omits some. The table shows roughly 43,000 clones, with approximately 83% occurring only once. Sequenced sample: peripheral blood. The receptors here all came from a human donor in a cohort sampled during active COVID-19. The donor label of this sample is uncertain.

The V and J genes are TRBV3-1 (or the pseudogene TRBV3-2) and TRBJ2-7; the match to TRBD1 covers 9 bases. V trimming: 3 bases; J trimming: 0 bases; junction bases outside the gene matches: 6. The CDR3 loop spans 16 amino acids. Germline V gene lookup returns CDR1 LGHDT and CDR2 YNNKEL (reference sequence). Here the CDR3 DNA reads TGTGCCAGCAGCCAGTCAACAGGGGGCAGCTCCTACGAGCAGTACTTC. This codes for CASSQSTGGSSYEQYF.

The chain is built from TRBV28 and TRBJ1-1, with no clear D. V was trimmed by 3 bases and J by 1 base, leaving 3 bases between them. Looked up from germline, CDR1 is MDHEN and CDR2 is SYDVKM. The CDR3 covers 12 residues. This CDR3 reads CASSFQNTEAFF. The CDR3 nucleotides read TGTGCCAGCAGTTTCCAGAACACTGAAGCTTTCTTT.

This chain uses TRBV3-1 (or the pseudogene TRBV3-2) with TRBJ1-2, with 7 bases identical to TRBD1. V lost 3 bases and J lost 3; bases outside the gene matches: 10. The CDR3 has 16 amino acids. The germline V gene has CDR1 LGHDT and CDR2 YNNKEL (reference sequence). The CDR3 DNA sequence: TGTGCCAGCAGCCATTTCTCGAGACAGGGTGACTATGGCTACACCTTC. The encoded protein is CASSHFSRQGDYGYTF.

This clone has only one observation. This chain connects TRBV7-8 to TRBJ2-3, with D unclear. V was pared by 0 bases and J by 1 base, with 8 bases between. The CDR3 has 15 residues. In germline, CDR1 is SGHVS, CDR2 FQNEAQ. CDR3 coding DNA: TGTGCCAGCAGCTTAGCGCTTTCGGGCACAGATACGCAGTATTTT. This gives the protein CASSLALSGTDTQYF.

This clone was seen a single time. The chain is built from TRBV7-3 and TRBJ2-3; tentatively, D is TRBD2 (6 bases). This CDR3 region has 14 residues. Germline V gene data show CDR1 as SGHTA and CDR2 as FQGTGA. V was shortened by 5 bases and J by 0 bases, with 9 bases between the two germline ends. The CDR3 sequence: CASSPGLSTDTQYF. The CDR3 nucleotides read TGTGCCAGCAGCCCGGGACTCAGCACAGATACGCAGTATTTT.

V is TRBV6-1 and J is TRBJ1-2; tentative D call: TRBD1 (6 bases). V was pared by 3 bases and J by 5 bases, with 13 bases between. CDR1 is MNHNS and CDR2 is SASEGT in the germline V gene. The length of the CDR3 is 14 residues. The CDR3 spells CASSDPGTLYGYTF. The CDR3 DNA reads as TGTGCCAGCAGTGATCCGGGGACACTTTATGGCTACACCTTC.

This clone was counted a single time. The gene calls are TRBV10-3 and TRBJ2-6; D uncertain. CDR1 is ENHRY, CDR2 SYGVKD, per germline. This CDR3 comprises 15 residues. V shed 10 bases and J shed 2 bases, with 15 bases lying between them. In DNA, the CDR3 is TGTGCCACCCGTCTACGCGAAACTGGGGCCAACGTCCTGACTTTC. Protein product: CATRLRETGANVLTF.

The rearrangement joins TRBV2 to TRBJ2-1, with D tentatively TRBD2 (6 bases). CDR1 and CDR2 (germline): SNHLY, FYNNEI. The V end was cut by 6 bases, the J end by 6 bases, with 9 bases between. The CDR3 runs to 12 residues. CDR3 DNA sequence: TGTGCCAGCAGCAGTAGCGGCAATGAGCAGTTCTTC. Encoded protein: CASSSSGNEQFF.

The chain carries TRBV2 and TRBJ1-4, with TRBD1 identical over 7 bases. Per the germline V gene, CDR1 is SNHLY and CDR2 is FYNNEI. With 8 bases clipped from V and 5 bases from J, the junction kept 8 bases outside the gene matches. The length of the CDR3 is 14 residues. The CDR3, as DNA: TGTGCCAGCGGTACAGGGGCGCTAAATGAAAAACTGTTTTTT. Translated: CASGTGALNEKLFF.

The chain uses TRBV19 and TRBJ2-5, with D perhaps matching TRBD1 (5 bases). The CDR3 runs 14 residues. Germline assignment: CDR1 LNHDA and CDR2 SQIVND (reference sequence). V shed 5 bases and J shed 4 bases, with 14 bases lying between them. CDR3 in DNA: TGTGCCAGTAGTGGGCCAGGGCGCGGAGAGACCCAGTACTTC. It is translated as CASSGPGRGETQYF.

Only one count was recorded for this clone. CDR3 sequence reads: CASSWGLAGSVEQFF. The CDR3 coding sequence is TGTGCCAGCAGCTGGGGACTAGCCGGTAGTGTTGAGCAGTTCTTC. The V and J genes are TRBV7-2 and TRBJ2-1; 9 bases are a match to TRBD2. The CDR3 spans 15 residues. CDR1 is SGHTA and CDR2 is FQGNSA in the germline V gene. V was pared by 4 bases and J by 9 bases, with 10 bases of the junction left unmatched.

This chain uses TRBV29-1 with TRBJ1-1, with 7 positions matching TRBD1. The trim removed 6 bases at V and 1 base at J, leaving 2 bases unmatched. Per the germline V gene, CDR1 is SQVTM and CDR2 is ANQGSEA. This CDR3 comprises 12 residues. This CDR3 reads CSVRQGNTEAFF. CDR3 nucleotides: TGCAGCGTCAGACAGGGGAACACTGAAGCTTTCTTT. The variable domain in full, with the rest retrieved from reference TRBV29-1 and TRBJ1-1, is SAVISQKPSRDICQRGTSLTIQCQVDSQVTMMFWYRQQPGQSLTLIATANQGSEATYESGFVIDKFPISRPNLTFSTLTVSNMSPEDSSIYLCSVRQGNTEAFFGQGTRLTVV.

This chain connects TRBV12-3 or TRBV12-4 to TRBJ2-7, with a possible D match to TRBD2 (5 bases). The CDR3 has 11 amino acids. Deletions cut 6 bases from V and 3 bases from J, with 6 bases between. DNA of the CDR3: TGTGCCAGCAGCGGACTCTACGAGCAGTACTTC. This codes for CASSGLYEQYF.

The rearrangement links TRBV3-1 (or the pseudogene TRBV3-2) to TRBJ1-5; TRBD1 agrees at 8 bases. The germline CDR1 and CDR2 sequences are LGHDT and YNNKEL (reference sequence). V shed 3 bases, J shed 3 bases, and the junction held 1 base outside the gene matches. The CDR3 length is 14 residues. As DNA, the CDR3 is TGTGCCAGCAGCCAGACAGGGGTCAATCAGCCCCAGCATTTT. Translated: CASSQTGVNQPQHF.

The table lists this clone with a few counts. The chain has TRBV27 and TRBJ1-3; 7 nucleotides agree with TRBD1. CDR1 is MNHEY, CDR2 SMNVEV, per germline (reference sequence). The CDR3 loop spans 17 amino acids. V dropped 5 bases and J dropped 4; count of bases not matched to a gene: 14. CDR3 DNA sequence: TGTGCCAGCAGTCCCAAAACCACAGGGGAACGGGGAAACACCATATATTTT. Translation gives CASSPKTTGERGNTIYF.

Here the CDR3 reads CASSLAKGTGSPDTQYF. The CDR3 bases are TGTGCCAGCAGCTTAGCGAAGGGGACAGGGAGCCCAGATACGCAGTATTTT. The chain is built from TRBV7-2 and TRBJ2-3; the match to TRBD1 covers 9 bases. The CDR3 length is 17 residues. Germline V gene sequence: CDR1 SGHTA, CDR2 FQGNSA. V shed 0 bases and J 4 bases; nucleotides not matched to a gene: 8.

This clone was observed a handful of times. The rearrangement links TRBV7-9 to TRBJ1-1, with 9 nucleotides matching TRBD1. Germline V lookup: CDR1 SEHNR, CDR2 FQNEAQ (reference sequence). The CDR3 covers 13 residues. V lost 5 bases to trimming and J lost 3 bases; unmatched junction nucleotides: 1. As DNA, the CDR3 is TGTGCCAGCAGCAGGGACAGGGACACTGAAGCTTTCTTT. Translating it yields CASSRDRDTEAFF.

The chain combines TRBV7-6 with TRBJ1-6, with D tentatively TRBD1 (6 bases). V shed 1 base and J shed 7 bases, with 11 bases lying between them. Germline V lookup: CDR1 SGHVS, CDR2 FNYEAQ. This CDR3 region has 15 residues. The CDR3 here is CASSLDQGINSPLHF. CDR3 DNA: TGTGCCAGCAGCTTAGATCAGGGGATAAATTCACCCCTCCACTTT.

V and J are TRBV7-2 and TRBJ2-7, with TRBD2 matching 9 bases. V shed 2 bases and J 7 bases; nucleotides not matched to a gene: 9. CDR1 is SGHTA, CDR2 FQGNSA, per germline. The CDR3 is 15 amino acids. CDR3 loop: CASSLLGGGAQEQYF. The CDR3 DNA reads as TGTGCCAGCAGCTTATTGGGCGGGGGGGCTCAAGAGCAGTACTTC. The variable domain in full, completed from reference TRBV7-2 and TRBJ2-7, reads GAGVSQSPSNKVTEKGKDVELRCDPISGHTALYWYRQSLGQGLEFLIYFQGNSAPDKSGLPSDRFSAERTGGSVSTLTIQRTQQEDSAVYLCASSLLGGGAQEQYFGPGTRLTVT.

V usage is TRBV6-2 or TRBV6-3 and J usage is TRBJ2-1, with 7 bases that match TRBD1. Trimming cost V 5 bases and J 1 base; bases outside gene matches: 5. The CDR3 loop spans 15 amino acids. Germline V gives CDR1 MNHEY, CDR2 SVGEGT. CDR3 nucleotides: TGTGCCAGCAGTATAGGGGGCGCGTCCTACAATGAGCAGTTCTTC. It translates to CASSIGGASYNEQFF.

The V and J genes are TRBV4-1 and TRBJ2-3; 10 nucleotides match TRBD2. The V segment lost 4 bases and the J segment 9 bases; nucleotides outside the gene matches: 13. Germline lookup yields CDR1 MGHRA and CDR2 YSYEKL. This CDR3 is built from 16 residues. The CDR3 DNA follows: TGCGCCAGCAGCCTCTCTACTAGCGGGGCTCCAACAACGCAGTATTTT. Protein sequence: CASSLSTSGAPTTQYF.

This clone has a handful of counts. An end of the junction differs from the germline gene, which may be a read error. This chain joins TRBV5-1 and TRBJ1-5, with TRBD1 matching over 9 bases. Germline CDR1 is SGHRS and CDR2 is YFSETQ. The CDR3 has 14 amino acids. CDR3 coding DNA: TGCGCCAGCAGTTTGGGAGACAGGGGGCAGCCCCAGCATTTT. It yields the protein CASSLGDRGQPQHF.

The CDR3 DNA follows: TGTGCCAGTAGACACAGGGGAGTAGGCGAAAAACTGTTTTTT. Protein sequence: CASRHRGVGEKLFF. This chain uses TRBV19 with TRBJ1-4; TRBD1 agrees at 7 bases. The germline gives CDR1 LNHDA, CDR2 SQIVND (reference sequence). The V segment lost 6 bases and the J segment 8 bases; nucleotides outside the gene matches: 9. This CDR3 is built from 14 residues.

V gene TRBV18 combines with J gene TRBJ2-6, with 7 bases identical to TRBD1. V lost 3 bases to trimming and J lost 1 base; unmatched junction nucleotides: 0. The germline V gene encodes CDR1 KGHSH and CDR2 LQKENI. The CDR3 extends over 15 amino acids. CDR3 DNA sequence: TGTGCCAGCTCACCGACAGGGTCTGGGGCCAACGTCCTGACTTTC. This codes for CASSPTGSGANVLTF.